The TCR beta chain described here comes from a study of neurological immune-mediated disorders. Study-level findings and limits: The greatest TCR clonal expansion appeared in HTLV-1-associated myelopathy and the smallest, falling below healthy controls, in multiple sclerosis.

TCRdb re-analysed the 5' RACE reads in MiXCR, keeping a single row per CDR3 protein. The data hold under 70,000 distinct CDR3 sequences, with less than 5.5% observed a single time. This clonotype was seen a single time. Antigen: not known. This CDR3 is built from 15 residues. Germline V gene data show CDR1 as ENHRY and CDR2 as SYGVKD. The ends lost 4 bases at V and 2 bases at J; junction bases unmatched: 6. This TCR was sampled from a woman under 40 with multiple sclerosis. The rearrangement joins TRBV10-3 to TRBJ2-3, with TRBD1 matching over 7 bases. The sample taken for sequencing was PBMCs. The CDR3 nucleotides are TGTGCCATCAGTGGGGGGACAGCCAACACAGATACGCAGTATTTT. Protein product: CAISGGTANTDTQYF.